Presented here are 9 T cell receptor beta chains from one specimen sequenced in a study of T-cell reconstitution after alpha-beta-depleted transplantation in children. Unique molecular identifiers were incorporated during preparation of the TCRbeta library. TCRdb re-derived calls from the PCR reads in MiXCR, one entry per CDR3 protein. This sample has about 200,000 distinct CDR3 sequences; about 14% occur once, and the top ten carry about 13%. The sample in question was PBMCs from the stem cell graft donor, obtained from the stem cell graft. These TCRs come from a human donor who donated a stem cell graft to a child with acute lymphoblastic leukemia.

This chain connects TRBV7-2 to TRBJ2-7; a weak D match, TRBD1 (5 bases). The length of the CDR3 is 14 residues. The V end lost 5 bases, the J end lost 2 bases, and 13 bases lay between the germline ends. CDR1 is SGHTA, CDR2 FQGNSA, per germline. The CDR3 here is CASSPQTETYEQYF. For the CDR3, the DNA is TGTGCCAGCAGCCCTCAGACAGAAACCTACGAGCAGTACTTC.

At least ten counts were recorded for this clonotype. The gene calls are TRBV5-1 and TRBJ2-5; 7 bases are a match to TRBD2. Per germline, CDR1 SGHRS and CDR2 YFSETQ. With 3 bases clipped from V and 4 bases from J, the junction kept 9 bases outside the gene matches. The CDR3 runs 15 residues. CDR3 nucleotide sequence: TGCGCCAGCAGCTGGGCTAGCGGAGATGGAGAGACCCAGTACTTC. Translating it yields CASSWASGDGETQYF. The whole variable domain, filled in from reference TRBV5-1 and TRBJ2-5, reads KAGVTQTPRYLIKTRGQQVTLSCSPISGHRSVSWYQQTPGQGLQFLFEYFSETQRNKGNFPGRFSGRQFSNSRSEMNVSTLELGDSALYLCASSWASGDGETQYFGPGTRLLVL.

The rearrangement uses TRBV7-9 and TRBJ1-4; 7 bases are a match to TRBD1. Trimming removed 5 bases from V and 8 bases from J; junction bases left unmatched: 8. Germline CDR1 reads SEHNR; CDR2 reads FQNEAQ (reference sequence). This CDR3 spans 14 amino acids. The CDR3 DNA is TGTGCCAGCAGCCGCGGGACAGTAGGGGAAAAACTGTTTTTT. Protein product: CASSRGTVGEKLFF.

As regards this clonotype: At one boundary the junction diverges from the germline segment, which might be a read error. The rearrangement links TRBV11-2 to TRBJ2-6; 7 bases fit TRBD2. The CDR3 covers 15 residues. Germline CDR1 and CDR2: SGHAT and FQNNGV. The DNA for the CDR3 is TGTGCCAGCAGGACTAGCCCTTCTGGGGCCAACGGCCTGACTTTC. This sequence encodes CASRTSPSGANGLTF. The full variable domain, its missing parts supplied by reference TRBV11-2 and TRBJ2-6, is EAGVAQSPRYKIIEKRQSVAFWCNPISGHATLYWYQQILGQGPKLLIQFQNNGVVDDSQLPKDRFSAERLKGVDSTLKIQPAKLEDSAVYLCASRTSPSGANGLTFGAGSRLTVL.

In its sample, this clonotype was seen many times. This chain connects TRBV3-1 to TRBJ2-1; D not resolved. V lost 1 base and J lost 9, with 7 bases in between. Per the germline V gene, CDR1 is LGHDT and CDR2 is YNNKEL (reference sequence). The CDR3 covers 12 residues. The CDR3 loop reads CASSQGASEQFF. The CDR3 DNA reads TGTGCCAGCAGCCAAGGGGCCAGTGAGCAGTTCTTC.

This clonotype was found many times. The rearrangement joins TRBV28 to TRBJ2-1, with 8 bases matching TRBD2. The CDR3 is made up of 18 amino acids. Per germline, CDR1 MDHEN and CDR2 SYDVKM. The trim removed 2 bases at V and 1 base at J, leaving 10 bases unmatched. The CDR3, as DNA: TGTGCCAGCAGTTTAAGGGCGGGAGGTCCAGGGTCCTACAATGAGCAGTTCTTC. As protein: CASSLRAGGPGSYNEQFF.

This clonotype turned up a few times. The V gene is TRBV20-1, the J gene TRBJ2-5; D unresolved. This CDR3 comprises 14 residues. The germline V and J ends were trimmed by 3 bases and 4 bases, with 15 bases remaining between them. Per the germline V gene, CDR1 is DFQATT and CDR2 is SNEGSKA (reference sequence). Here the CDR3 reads CSASGAKTLETQYF. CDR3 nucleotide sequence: TGCAGTGCTAGTGGAGCGAAAACCCTAGAGACCCAGTACTTC.

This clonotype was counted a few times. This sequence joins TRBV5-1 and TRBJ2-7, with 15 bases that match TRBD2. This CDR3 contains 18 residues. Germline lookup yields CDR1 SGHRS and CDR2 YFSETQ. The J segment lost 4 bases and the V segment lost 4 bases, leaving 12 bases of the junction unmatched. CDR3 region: CASSLGLAGGPIQYEQYF. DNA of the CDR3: TGCGCCAGCAGCCTAGGACTAGCGGGAGGGCCGATCCAATACGAGCAGTACTTC.

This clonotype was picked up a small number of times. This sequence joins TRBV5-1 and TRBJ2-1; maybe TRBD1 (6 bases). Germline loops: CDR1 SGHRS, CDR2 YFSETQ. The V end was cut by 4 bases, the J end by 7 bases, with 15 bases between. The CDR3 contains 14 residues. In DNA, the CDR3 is TGCGCCAGCAGCGAGGACCCTAGGGGGAATGAGCAGTTCTTC. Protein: CASSEDPRGNEQFF.